The source of this T cell receptor (beta chain) is a study of PD-1 and CTLA-4 blockade in melanoma. The data were produced by immunoSEQ multiplex PCR, yet TCRdb's version contains in-frame clones alone and is incomplete. The sample carries 23,000 or so clones, approximately 88% recorded once. Per the germline V gene, CDR1 is LGHNA and CDR2 is YSLEER. The ends were cut back, 4 bases at V and 8 bases at J, with 21 bases in the middle. The CDR3 covers 16 residues. The sequence was obtained from a human donor with melanoma. The chain couples TRBV4-3 to TRBJ2-4, with D unclear. This specimen was CD8+ T cells from peripheral blood, taken before anti-PD-1 treatment. In nucleotides, the CDR3 is TGCGCCAGCAGCCCCATCTTAGTTGTTGGTCCGGACATTCAGTACTTC. This gives the protein CASSPILVVGPDIQYF.